This T cell receptor beta chain originates from a study of cytomegalovirus exposure and HLA in healthy donors (dated by TCRdb to between 2016 and 2019). Study-wide context: According to an earlier analysis of several hundred of the donors, about 179 million T cells yielded 90 million to 140 million unique TCR beta sequences and 276 Gb of sequence data. An early release covering 550 to 700 HLA-typed donors comprised approximately 290 gigabases of sequencing data and roughly 85 million unique TCR sequences. Of the roughly 400 genotyped donors, less than 90% were placed in the genetic ancestry cluster associated with self-reported Caucasian donors. The study aimed to test whether cataloging public T cell receptors could reveal signatures of past pathogen exposure. The T cell repertoires of some 700 subjects were profiled by immunosequencing and related to cytomegalovirus serostatus. Along with the approximately 670-subject first cohort, a separate validation cohort of over a hundred different subjects was used. To predict cytomegalovirus infection status, the study brought together high-throughput TCR immunosequencing, statistical association of individual TCRs with disease status, and machine learning. A later analysis re-analyzed previously published TCR beta repertoires from hundreds of donors and added high-resolution HLA genotyping to study TCR occurrence patterns. Rather than drawing on any new phenotypic data, the later analysis identified candidate immune exposures from TCR beta sequences and the way those sequences occurred across donors. In an earlier analysis of roughly 600 of the donors, high-throughput TCR beta sequencing was used to judge whether each TCR beta V gene segment behaved as functional or pseudogenic. Alongside the repertoire data, information on donor age, sex, ethnicity and CMV serostatus was compiled. In a later genetic analysis, genome-wide SNP genotypes for about 60% of the 666 donors were used, and that subset was treated as a discovery cohort. Every repertoire in the discovery cohort had been generated on one and the same sequencing platform. HLA typing included class I and class II loci at four-digit resolution. Typing coverage differed by locus: A, B, C, DRB1 and DQB1 were typed in roughly 629-640 donors, DQA1 in about 550, DPA1 in nearly 610, and DPB1 in 450 to 480. A handful of DR-DQ haplotypes were handled as single units for association and clustering because linkage in the cohort was strong. Across about 370 genotyped donors of the cohort, an average of approximately 220,000 unique TCR beta nucleotide sequences per donor were sequenced, and approximately 17% of those sequences were non-productive. Study-level results and caveats: CMV serostatus was the only immune exposure information available for the cohort. HLA typing was unavailable for some donors at each locus, so association tests used only the typed subset. Across donors, most TCR sequences were observed very rarely, whereas some public TCRs were present in many individuals. A further reported finding was that TCR beta sequences accurately predicted the HLA-A and HLA-B alleles for most subjects in the first cohort. The authors suggested that the approach could potentially be generalized to other disease states and immunological phenotypes. A few of the identified cytomegalovirus-associated TCR beta chains were confirmed in vitro to be specific for cytomegalovirus antigens. Correlated functional status among segregating V segments might be attributable to linkage disequilibrium, but an unknown experimental factor could not be ruled out. An association between a missense DCLRE1C variant and V-gene and J-gene trimming of TCR beta chains was found in a later genetic analysis and replicated in an independent cohort. Assigning TCR associations to individual alleles was difficult when HLA alleles, especially DR and DQ, strongly co-occurred. In a later analysis, HLA-associated TCR beta chains showed more clonal expansion and lower generation probabilities than non-associated chains that were equally common. A cluster of highly shared sequence variants was judged likely to be a technical artifact of the sequencing pipeline. The earlier analysis of 587 of the donors excluded about 16 rarely observed V segments, including chromosome 9 orphons, because counts were too low. A later analysis reported that several top co-occurrence clusters appeared linked to parvovirus B19, influenza, CMV and Epstein-Barr virus. Broadly in line with IMGT annotations, most TCR beta V segments showed up in productive rearrangements about 87% or about 30% of the time in an earlier analysis of approximately 640 of the donors. Some IMGT-functional V segments, including TRBV6-2 and TRBV6-3, could not be told apart with the 87-base-pair reads, so those segments were excluded. Compared with the roughly 700-donor mean, donors in an Asian-associated ancestry cluster had fewer N-insertions in productive TCRs, according to a later genetic analysis. In a later analysis, 16,951 TCR beta sequences were associated with specific HLA alleles at a false discovery rate of 0.05. The presence/absence analyses assumed that sequencing depth was roughly uniform across donors, and that assumption may not be true. The classifier was reported to diagnose cytomegalovirus status with high specificity and sensitivity in both the original and validation cohorts. In this cohort, only TCR beta chains were sequenced, and detectable features were limited by the absence of alpha or paired-chain data. In a later analysis, most CMV-associated TCR beta chains were found to appear HLA-restricted, with HLA associations seemingly driven largely by CMV exposure. The study gave a list of 150 to 200 TCR beta chains associated with cytomegalovirus. According to a later analysis, TCR association rates differed among HLA loci, with DRB1 alleles showing the most associated TCRs and HLA-C alleles showing the fewest.

At the junction V is shortened by 1 base and J by 4 bases, with 11 bases in between. From its cysteine to its phenylalanine, the CDR3 spans 14 amino acids. Solely the CDR3 DNA is kept, with 42 bases framed from the first base. The germline V gene (reference sequence) supplies CDR1 GTSNPN and CDR2 SVGIG. The cohort was made up of 500 to 850 healthy bone marrow donors. At the time of sampling, all cohort members were nominally healthy, though unrecorded immune exposures were likely present. The donor tested CMV seronegative, placing the donor among the 350 or so seronegative members of the cohort. A peripheral blood sample was provided by each donor, and peripheral blood mononuclear cells were used for TCR beta sequencing. Genomic DNA extraction from the blood cell samples was performed with the Qiagen DNeasy Blood Extraction Kit. Libraries came from the immunoSEQ multiplex PCR assay. For the multiplex PCR, a mixture combining 60 forward primers for TCR Vbeta segments and 13 reverse primers for TCR Jbeta segments was used. A multiplex PCR assay on genomic DNA amplified the CDR3 region of rearranged TCR beta genes. On the Illumina HiSeq System, the amplified TCR beta libraries were sequenced as 87-base-pair reads. The authors processed their data as follows. A later analysis tallied tens of millions of unique TCR beta chains across the 700 or so repertoires, and roughly 11 million of those chains were shared by two or more donors. A nearest-neighbor algorithm error-corrected the raw reads and collapsed the reads into unique sequences, merging closely related sequences to remove PCR and sequencing errors. Alignment of CDR3 sequences to IMGT reference sequences was used to assign V, D and J gene segments. For a sequence to be retained, a match of at least six nucleotides to both a V gene segment and a J gene segment was required. Rearrangements were classified as productive when the CDR3 lacked stop codons and remained in frame with V and J, and all other rearrangements were classified as non-productive. CDR3 was defined according to IMGT convention as the region running from the second conserved V-encoded cysteine to the conserved J-encoded phenylalanine. The earlier analysis of 500 to 750 of the donors excluded any sequence lacking an unambiguous match to a single V gene segment. An earlier analysis of about 600 of the donors called V segments functional above 56.7% productive rearrangements and segregating when the between-donor standard deviation exceeded 5%. To diagnose cytomegalovirus status from the catalog of TCR beta chain sequences, a statistical classification framework was built. In a later analysis, V and J genes were assigned by comparing TCR nucleotide sequences against IMGT/GENE-DB human TR gene sequences. Using the TCRdist pipeline, a later analysis assigned CDR3 sequences along with most-parsimonious VDJ recombination scenarios. In a later analysis, every TCR beta chain was defined by the combination of its CDR3 amino acid sequence and its V-gene family, and reads without a unique V-gene family were dropped. To address suspected cross-contamination and a sequencing artifact, a later analysis removed under 600 highly shared, low-generation-probability nucleotide sequences. In a later analysis, a clonal expansion index was calculated for each public chain from normalized within-repertoire ranks of inferred template counts. In a later analysis, generation probabilities were computed with a VDJ recombination model fitted to out-of-frame rearrangements, and the resulting probabilities were checked against IGoR. In a later analysis, TCR-TCR, TCR-HLA and TCR-CMV co-occurrence was scored with hypergeometric tests, and a repertoire-size bias correction was applied to TCR pairs. A later analysis estimated false discovery rates by permuting HLA or CMV assignments 20 times. In a later analysis, co-occurring TCRs were grouped using DBSCAN, and TCRdist sequence similarity was added for clustering within HLA-allele-positive subsets. For co-occurrence clustering, repertoires with fewer than 30,000 or more than 120,000 public chains were excluded, along with roughly 5 repertoires with anomalous nucleotide sharing. This immuneACCESS table, as held by TCRdb, lists in-frame sequences with V and J called but not all clones. Of the missing ones, under half trace to an unresolved V gene in checked studies; the others have no known cause. That table is the source of V, J and clone size, and D and trimming were worked out from the DNA. The sample contains 220,000 or so clones, more than 60% of them found a single time. The ten largest account for 1.8% of the sample.

Worth noting for this clone: Its binding antigen is unknown. It has no much larger one-base neighbor in the sample; base qualities were not kept.

The TCR originated in a woman aged 25 to 39 in good health and CMV-seronegative. The sample was PBMCs. This receptor chain uses TRBV30 and TRBJ2-1; the D gene cannot be resolved reliably. CDR3 protein: CAWSGSVPYNEQFF. The base sequence is TGTGCCTGGAGTGGTTCAGTACCGTACAATGAGCAGTTCTTC. Joined to the reference TRBV30 and TRBJ2-1 proteins, this CDR3 gives the full variable domain: SQTIHQWPATLVQPVGSPLSLECTVEGTSNPNLYWYRQAAGRGLQLLFYSVGIGQISSEVPQNLSASRPQDRQFILSSKKLLLSDSGFYLCAWSGSVPYNEQFFGPGTRLTVL.